This T cell receptor beta chain was captured by sequencing in a study of regulatory T cells in long-lasting Graves disease. Study at large: Under 3 months of antithyroid drugs had been taken by newly diagnosed Graves' patients.

Researchers made TCR beta libraries by using iRepertoire HTBI primers and running Arm-PCR on CDR3 regions. In the authors' workflow: Identification yielded some 65 TRBV and approximately 13 TRBJ segments across samples. MiXCR, applied by TCRdb to the multiplex PCR reads, yields one record per CDR3 protein. The V and J calls here are based on TCRdb, not the publication. Among about 240,000 distinct CDR3 sequences listed, about 19% were seen once. Described time point: newly diagnosed GD, antithyroid drugs for less than 3 months. From PBMCs, RNA was extracted and then used to make the TCR library. A blood draw put roughly 10 milliliters of peripheral blood into EDTA tubes. V was trimmed by 2 bases and J by 2 bases, leaving 8 bases between them. The length of the CDR3 is 13 residues. Germline loops: CDR1 SGHNT, CDR2 YYREEE (reference sequence).

This chain joins TRBV5-4 and TRBJ2-7; D is undetermined. The clonotype was recovered from a female donor with Graves disease. Sequences were derived from peripheral blood mononuclear cells (PBMCs), sampled at new diagnosis, from a patient treated with antithyroid drugs. CDR3 sequence (DNA): TGTGCCAGCAGCTTCGACGGGCCCTACGAGCAGTACTTC. Translating it yields CASSFDGPYEQYF.